What follows are 4 T cell receptor beta chains derived from one specimen sequenced in a study of T-cell reconstitution after alpha-beta-depleted transplantation in children. The TCRbeta library incorporated unique molecular identifiers. TCRdb recomputed calls from the PCR reads with MiXCR, one row per CDR3 protein. The sample has 200,000 to 300,000 distinct CDR3 sequences, roughly 7.7% seen once. This material consisted of PBMCs, mostly from graft donor cells, taken 180 days after TCRalphabeta/CD19-depleted stem cell transplant. The receptors here all came from a male patient aged 5 to 17 who had a stem cell transplant for acute lymphoblastic leukemia, so the T cells may come from the graft donor.

This clonotype showed up many times. This chain connects TRBV20-1 to TRBJ2-4, with 9 bases that match TRBD2. Per the germline V gene, CDR1 is DFQATT and CDR2 is SNEGSKA (reference sequence). This CDR3 has 14 amino acids. Trimming cost V 6 bases and J 3 bases; bases outside gene matches: 6. CDR3 amino acids: CSALTSGNKNIQYF. The CDR3 bases are TGCAGTGCCCTGACTAGCGGAAACAAAAACATTCAGTACTTC.

This chain joins TRBV19 and TRBJ2-1; weak D call: TRBD1 (6 bases). CDR1 and CDR2 from the germline V gene are LNHDA and SQIVND (reference sequence). V lost 5 bases and J 5 bases, leaving 22 bases between the germline ends. This CDR3 is 17 amino acids long. The CDR3 loop reads CASSLRPQGSWNNEQFF. The CDR3 DNA reads TGTGCCAGTAGTCTTCGACCACAGGGATCGTGGAACAATGAGCAGTTCTTC.

This clonotype was seen ten or more times. The rearrangement uses TRBV5-1 and TRBJ1-4; the match to TRBD1 covers 10 bases. Per germline, CDR1 SGHRS and CDR2 YFSETQ. The V segment lost 0 bases and the J segment 8 bases; nucleotides outside the gene matches: 10. The CDR3 sequence is 17 residues long. CDR3 loop: CASSLALLGQGGEKLFF. CDR3 in DNA: TGCGCCAGCAGCTTGGCCCTACTCGGACAGGGGGGGGAAAAACTGTTTTTT. The complete variable domain, with remaining parts taken from reference TRBV5-1 and TRBJ1-4, reads KAGVTQTPRYLIKTRGQQVTLSCSPISGHRSVSWYQQTPGQGLQFLFEYFSETQRNKGNFPGRFSGRQFSNSRSEMNVSTLELGDSALYLCASSLALLGQGGEKLFFGSGTQLSVL.

This chain uses TRBV6-5 with TRBJ2-7, with D possibly matching TRBD2 (6 bases). CDR3 size: 13 residues. Germline CDR1 and CDR2: MNHEY and SVGAGI. The V end lost 6 bases, the J end lost 5 bases, and 14 bases lay between the germline ends. The CDR3 spells CASRRGNLNEQYF. For the CDR3, the DNA is TGTGCCAGCAGACGGGGGAACCTTAACGAGCAGTACTTC.